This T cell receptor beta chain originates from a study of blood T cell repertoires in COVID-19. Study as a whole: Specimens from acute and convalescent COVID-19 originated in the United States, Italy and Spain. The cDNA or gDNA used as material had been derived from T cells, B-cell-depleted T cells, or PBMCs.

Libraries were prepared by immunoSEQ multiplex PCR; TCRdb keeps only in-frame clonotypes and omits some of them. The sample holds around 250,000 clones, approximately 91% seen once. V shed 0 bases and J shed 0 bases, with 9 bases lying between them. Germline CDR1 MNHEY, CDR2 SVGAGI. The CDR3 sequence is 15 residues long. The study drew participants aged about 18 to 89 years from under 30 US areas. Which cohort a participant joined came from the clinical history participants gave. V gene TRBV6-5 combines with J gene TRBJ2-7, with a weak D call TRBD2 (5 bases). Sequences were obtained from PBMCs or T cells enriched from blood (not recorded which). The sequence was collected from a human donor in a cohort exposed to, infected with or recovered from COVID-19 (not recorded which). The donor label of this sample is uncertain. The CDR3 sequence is CASSYSPSTSYEQYF. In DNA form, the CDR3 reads TGTGCCAGCAGTTACTCTCCTAGCACCTCCTACGAGCAGTACTTC.